The next 18 T cell receptor beta chains were all read from a single sample in a study of T cells in Graves' hyperthyroidism and ophthalmopathy. The investigators amplified TCR beta CDR3 regions from RNA transcripts. When the TCR CDR3 underwent first-round RT-PCR, the HTBI primer set was used. MiXCR, applied by TCRdb to the multiplex PCR reads, yields one record per CDR3 protein. The profile shows roughly 650,000 distinct CDR3 sequences, 15% to 20% of them singletons. The specimen was blood. The receptors were sampled from a woman aged 40 to 49 with Graves' ophthalmopathy.

In its sample, this clonotype was seen many times. V gene TRBV20-1 combines with J gene TRBJ2-1, with a weak D call TRBD2 (6 bases). The ends were cut back, 7 bases at V and 10 bases at J, with 20 bases in the middle. Germline V CDR1 and CDR2: DFQATT, SNEGSKA (reference sequence). This CDR3 is built from 13 residues. The CDR3 DNA is TGCAGTGTCAGCCGGGACTCATCACGCGAGCAGTTCTTC. It codes for CSVSRDSSREQFF.

This clonotype was observed at least ten times. The V gene is TRBV7-9, the J gene TRBJ2-3; a weak D match, TRBD1 (6 bases). V was clipped by 7 bases and J by 4 bases, with 27 bases between them. This CDR3 is built from 18 residues. Germline V lookup: CDR1 SEHNR, CDR2 FQNEAQ (reference sequence). The CDR3 nucleotides are TGTGCCAGCATTTATACGAAGGTGGCAACAGGGATGGCAGATACGCAGTATTTT. Its translation: CASIYTKVATGMADTQYF.

The rearrangement links TRBV11-2 to TRBJ2-7, with a weak D call TRBD2 (5 bases). Per the germline V gene, CDR1 is SGHAT and CDR2 is FQNNGV. V lost 5 bases, J lost 3 bases, and 17 bases lay in between. The CDR3 spans 15 residues. CDR3 DNA sequence: TGTGCCAGCAGCCAAGGAAGCGGCGGACTCTACGAGCAGTACTTC. It codes for CASSQGSGGLYEQYF.

To note about this clonotype: Mismatch with germline at one junction end may stem from a read error. This rearrangement joins TRBV9 to TRBJ2-7; TRBD2 matches at 7 bases. This CDR3 is built from 12 residues. Germline V gene sequence: CDR1 SGDLS, CDR2 YYNGEE. As DNA, the CDR3 is TGTGCCAGCAGCGGCCGGGACTACGAGCGGTACTTC. It translates to CASSGRDYERYF. Complete variable domain (other parts from reference TRBV9 and TRBJ2-7): DSGVTQTPKHLITATGQRVTLRCSPRSGDLSVYWYQQSLDQGLQFLIQYYNGEERAKGNILERFSAQQFPDLHSELNLSSLELGDSALYFCASSGRDYERYFGPGTRLTVT.

In its sample, this clonotype was seen many times. The V gene is TRBV4-2, the J gene TRBJ2-3; D possibly uses TRBD1 or TRBD2 (5 bases each). V lost 0 bases to trimming and J lost 0 bases, with 16 bases between them. CDR3 length equals 18 residues. In germline, CDR1 is LGHNA, CDR2 YNFKEQ. The CDR3 reads CASSQDHTGKGSTDTQYF. DNA for the CDR3: TGTGCCAGCAGCCAAGATCATACGGGGAAGGGGAGCACAGATACGCAGTATTTT.

Many counts were recorded for this clonotype. The chain links TRBV2 to TRBJ1-5; no firm D call. Looked up from germline, CDR1 is SNHLY and CDR2 is FYNNEI. The CDR3 sequence is 14 residues long. The V gene lost 5 bases and the J gene lost 5 bases, with 13 bases spanning the gap. CDR3 nucleotide sequence: TGTGCCAGCAGTCCGTCGGGTTTCTATCAGCCCCAGCATTTT. Translation gives CASSPSGFYQPQHF. The complete variable domain, with remaining parts taken from reference TRBV2 and TRBJ1-5, reads EPEVTQTPSHQVTQMGQEVILRCVPISNHLYFYWYRQILGQKVEFLVSFYNNEISEKSEIFDDQFSVERPDGSNFTLKIRSTKLEDSAMYFCASSPSGFYQPQHFGDGTRLSIL.

This clonotype was seen more than once but under ten times. This chain joins TRBV5-1 and TRBJ2-7; a possible D gene is TRBD1 (6 bases). CDR1 and CDR2 (germline): SGHRS, YFSETQ. Trimming left V 5 bases short and J 5 bases short, with 20 bases between. There are 15 residues in the CDR3. The CDR3 nucleotides are TGCGCCAGCAGATCCGGGACAACCTCAGGGAACGAGCAGTACTTC. Its protein is CASRSGTTSGNEQYF.

This clonotype was found many times. V and J are TRBV28 and TRBJ2-7; D may be TRBD2 (6 bases). The CDR3 spans 16 residues. Trimming cost V 5 bases and J 2 bases, with 19 bases left between them. From germline, CDR1 is MDHEN and CDR2 SYDVKM. The CDR3 DNA sequence: TGTGCCAGCAGTCCGCGCCTTGGGGGGACGGCCTACGAGCAGTACTTC. It codes for CASSPRLGGTAYEQYF.

This clonotype was seen at least ten times. J is TRBJ2-7 and V is TRBV11-2; D assignment may be TRBD1 or TRBD2 (5 bases each). V was trimmed by 3 bases and J by 5 bases, leaving 20 bases between them. This CDR3 spans 16 amino acids. Germline assignment: CDR1 SGHAT and CDR2 FQNNGV. CDR3 loop: CASSLSLGVGSHEQYF. The CDR3 nucleotides read TGTGCCAGCAGCTTGTCCCTGGGGGTAGGGTCCCACGAGCAGTACTTC.

This clonotype came up many times. V usage is TRBV7-3 and J usage is TRBJ2-1; tentative D call: TRBD1 (6 bases). This CDR3 is built from 17 residues. The germline CDR1 and CDR2 sequences are SGHTA and FQGTGA. The ends were cut back, 5 bases at V and 4 bases at J, with 21 bases in the middle. The CDR3 spells CASSPQDSSTGYNEQFF. CDR3 sequence (DNA): TGTGCCAGCAGCCCCCAGGACTCCTCAACAGGGTACAATGAGCAGTTCTTC.

Only a few counts were recorded for this clonotype. A much larger clone lies a single base off, so this may be a read error. The chain couples TRBV11-2 to TRBJ2-2, with D possibly being TRBD1 (5 bases). The CDR3 has 14 residues. CDR1 and CDR2 from the germline V gene are SGHAT and FQNNGV. CDR3 residues: CVSIPDRYTGELFF. The DNA for the CDR3 is TGTGTCAGCATCCCCGACAGATACACCGGGGAGCTGTTTTTT.

This clonotype was recorded a few times. The CDR3 DNA reads TGCAGCGTTACAGGGTTCAATGAAAAACTGTTTTTT. Translated: CSVTGFNEKLFF. The V gene is TRBV29-1, the J gene TRBJ1-4; D possibly corresponds to TRBD1 (6 bases). V shed 5 bases and J shed 5 bases, with 9 bases lying between them. Germline values: CDR1 SQVTM, CDR2 ANQGSEA. CDR3 length: 12 amino acids.

This clonotype was detected many times. The chain combines TRBV2 with TRBJ1-1; D possibly corresponds to TRBD1 (6 bases). Trimming removed 6 bases from V and 1 base from J, with 12 bases in between. CDR3 length: 14 residues. Germline loops: CDR1 SNHLY, CDR2 FYNNEI. The CDR3 DNA sequence: TGTGCCAGCAGGGTTAGGACAGCGAACACTGAAGCTTTCTTT. Protein product: CASRVRTANTEAFF. Using reference TRBV2 and TRBJ1-1 for the parts outside the CDR3, the full variable domain is EPEVTQTPSHQVTQMGQEVILRCVPISNHLYFYWYRQILGQKVEFLVSFYNNEISEKSEIFDDQFSVERPDGSNFTLKIRSTKLEDSAMYFCASRVRTANTEAFFGQGTRLTVV.

This clonotype was observed many times. The chain uses TRBV13 and TRBJ2-5, with 7 bases matching TRBD1. The ends lost 2 bases at V and 3 bases at J; junction bases unmatched: 3. The germline V gene has CDR1 PRHDT and CDR2 FYEKMQ (reference sequence). This CDR3 has 14 residues. The CDR3 sequence is CASSLWDSEETQYF. CDR3 coding DNA: TGTGCCAGCAGCTTATGGGACAGTGAAGAGACCCAGTACTTC. The full variable domain, its missing parts supplied by reference TRBV13 and TRBJ2-5, is AAGVIQSPRHLIKEKRETATLKCYPIPRHDTVYWYQQGPGQDPQFLISFYEKMQSDKGSIPDRFSAQQFSDYHSELNMSSLELGDSALYFCASSLWDSEETQYFGPGTRLLVL.

This clonotype appeared a few times. This chain links TRBV5-4 with TRBJ2-1; 8 nucleotides line up with TRBD1. Germline V CDR1 and CDR2: SGHNT, YYREEE (reference sequence). V shed 4 bases and J 12 bases; nucleotides not matched to a gene: 6. The CDR3 covers 12 residues. The chain's CDR3 is CASSQGQGTQFF. The DNA for the CDR3 is TGTGCCAGCAGCCAAGGACAGGGTACGCAGTTCTTC.

This clonotype came up a few times. This may arise from a read error, as a much more abundant clone is one base away. V usage is TRBV18 and J usage is TRBJ1-1; a possible D gene is TRBD1 (5 bases). The CDR3 is made up of 16 amino acids. V lost 1 base and J 1 base, leaving 13 bases between the germline ends. CDR1 is KGHSH, CDR2 LQKENI, per germline. The CDR3 sequence is CASSPRSGDPNTEAFF. As DNA, the CDR3 is TGTGCCAGCTCACCACGATCGGGGGACCCGAACACTGAAGCTTTCTTT.

On this clonotype: Since a much larger clone is just one base distant, this may be a read error. CDR3: CASSPDLYGYTF. CDR3 coding DNA: TGTGCCAGCAGCCCAGACCTTTATGGCTACACCTTC. J is TRBJ1-2 and V is TRBV3-1, with D unresolved. This CDR3 is 12 amino acids long. Deletions cut 4 bases from V and 5 bases from J, with 8 bases between. Germline V CDR1 and CDR2: LGHDT, YNNKEL (reference sequence).

This clonotype was seen ten or more times. V and J are TRBV29-1 and TRBJ1-1, with 8 bases lining up with TRBD1. Looked up from germline, CDR1 is SQVTM and CDR2 is ANQGSEA. CDR3 length: 13 amino acids. The V gene end was trimmed by 6 bases and the J gene end by 6 bases; junction bases not matched to a gene: 9. CDR3: CSVAPDRASEAFF. Here the CDR3 DNA reads TGCAGCGTCGCCCCGGACAGGGCATCTGAAGCTTTCTTT.